Below, 10 T cell receptor beta chains from the same sample are listed, as sequenced in a study of cytomegalovirus exposure and HLA in healthy donors. Sequenced by immunoSEQ multiplex PCR; TCRdb stores in-frame clones only, minus some. This repertoire shows 150,000 to 200,000 clones, around 85% found once; its top ten account for about 5.8%. Sequences were obtained from PBMCs. These receptors all come from a woman in her thirties in good health and CMV-seronegative.

The CDR3 loop is CASSLRSNRGGELFF. CDR3 DNA: TGTGCCAGCAGCCTCCGGTCCAACAGGGGCGGGGAGCTGTTTTTT. This sequence joins TRBV7-2 and TRBJ2-2; TRBD1 matches at 7 bases. The length of the CDR3 is 15 residues. V lost 5 bases, J lost 7 bases, and 10 bases stayed unmatched. Germline lookup yields CDR1 SGHTA and CDR2 FQGNSA.

The V gene is TRBV2, the J gene TRBJ2-3; TRBD2 aligns across 8 bases. J gave up 5 bases and V 2 bases, and 9 bases lay outside the gene matches. The CDR3 totals 16 residues. CDR1 and CDR2 (germline): SNHLY, FYNNEI. In DNA, the CDR3 is TGTGCCAGCAGTGAAAGGGGCGGGGGGCTTAGAGATACGCAGTATTTT. Its translation is CASSERGGGLRDTQYF.

The rearrangement uses TRBV5-1 and TRBJ1-4, with D tentatively TRBD1 (6 bases). The CDR3 loop spans 14 amino acids. V lost 0 bases and J lost 6, with 9 bases in between. Germline-derived CDR1 and CDR2 are SGHRS and YFSETQ. CDR3 DNA sequence: TGCGCCAGCAGCTTGGGACAGGAGGATGAAAAACTGTTTTTT. Amino acid sequence: CASSLGQEDEKLFF.

This chain joins TRBV9 and TRBJ2-1, with 11 bases identical to TRBD2. The CDR3 covers 15 residues. Per the germline V gene, CDR1 is SGDLS and CDR2 is YYNGEE. Trimming cost V 4 bases and J 4 bases; bases outside gene matches: 4. The CDR3 loop is CASSLTSGGYNEQFF. CDR3 nucleotides: TGTGCCAGCAGCCTTACTAGCGGGGGATACAATGAGCAGTTCTTC.

The V call is TRBV5-8, the J call TRBJ2-3, with 7 bases identical to TRBD1. Trimming at V came to 2 bases and at J to 2 bases, leaving 5 bases not matched to a gene. Per the germline V gene, CDR1 is SGHTS and CDR2 is YDEGEE. There are 15 residues in the CDR3. In DNA form, the CDR3 reads TGTGCCAGCAGCTTTACAGGGGCCGTCACAGATACGCAGTATTTT. Translation: CASSFTGAVTDTQYF.

V usage is TRBV27 and J usage is TRBJ2-1, with a tentative D call TRBD2 (6 bases). Looked up from germline, CDR1 is MNHEY and CDR2 is SMNVEV (reference sequence). This CDR3 has 14 amino acids. Trimming took 2 bases from V and 6 from J, leaving 11 bases between them. The CDR3 loop reads CASSLGLALNEQFF. In DNA form, the CDR3 reads TGTGCCAGCAGTTTAGGGCTAGCGCTCAATGAGCAGTTCTTC.

CDR3: CASSVLSDAYEQYF. In DNA form, the CDR3 reads TGTGCCAGCAGCGTTCTGTCGGATGCCTACGAGCAGTACTTC. The chain employs TRBV9 and TRBJ2-7; the D is unclear. The CDR3 consists of 14 residues. Trimming took 2 bases from V and 2 from J, leaving 11 bases between them. Germline V CDR1 and CDR2: SGDLS, YYNGEE.

The CDR3: CASSLEVNDEQYF. Here the CDR3 DNA reads TGTGCCAGCAGCTTAGAGGTTAATGACGAGCAGTACTTC. This rearrangement joins TRBV13 to TRBJ2-7; D ambiguous. Germline CDR1 PRHDT, CDR2 FYEKMQ (reference sequence). The CDR3 length is 13 residues. With 1 base removed from V and 5 bases from J, the gap between germline ends came to 9 bases.

J is TRBJ1-2 and V is TRBV27; D unresolved. CDR1 and CDR2 (germline): MNHEY, SMNVEV (reference sequence). The CDR3 runs to 12 residues. The V end lost 4 bases, the J end lost 8 bases, and 11 bases lay between the germline ends. CDR3 sequence reads: CASSSGSQGYTF. The DNA for the CDR3 is TGTGCCAGCAGTTCCGGGTCGCAGGGCTACACCTTC.

This clone was counted between two and nine times. The chain links TRBV4-1 to TRBJ2-7, with unresolved D. V was clipped by 1 base and J by 1 base, with 11 bases between them. Germline V CDR1 and CDR2: MGHRA, YSYEKL. The CDR3 is made up of 15 amino acids. The CDR3 sequence is CASSQAGQLSYEQYF. In DNA form, the CDR3 reads TGCGCCAGCAGCCAAGCGGGCCAACTTTCCTACGAGCAGTACTTC.